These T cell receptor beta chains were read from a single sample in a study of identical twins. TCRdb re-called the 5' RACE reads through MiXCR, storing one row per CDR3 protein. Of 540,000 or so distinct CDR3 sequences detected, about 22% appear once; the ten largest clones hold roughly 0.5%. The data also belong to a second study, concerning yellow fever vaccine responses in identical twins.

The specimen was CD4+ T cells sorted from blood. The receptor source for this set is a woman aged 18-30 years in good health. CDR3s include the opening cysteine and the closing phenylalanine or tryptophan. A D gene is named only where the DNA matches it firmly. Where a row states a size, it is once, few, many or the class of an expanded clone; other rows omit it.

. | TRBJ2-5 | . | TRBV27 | CASSLGYGISETQYF | TGTGCCAGCAGTTTAGGCTACGGGATCTCGGAGACCCAGTACTTC
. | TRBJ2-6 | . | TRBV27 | CASTTGMAGANVLTF | TGTGCCAGCACCACAGGGATGGCTGGGGCCAACGTCCTGACTTTC
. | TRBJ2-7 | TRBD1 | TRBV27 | CASSWEQGPAFEQYF | TGTGCCAGCAGTTGGGAACAGGGGCCCGCTTTCGAGCAGTACTTC
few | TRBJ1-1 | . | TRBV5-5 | CASSYGGINLNTEAFF | TGTGCCAGCAGCTACGGGGGTATCAACTTGAACACTGAAGCTTTCTTT
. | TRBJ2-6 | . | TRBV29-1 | CSVEGGNSGANVLTF | TGCAGCGTTGAAGGCGGGAACTCTGGGGCCAACGTCCTGACTTTC
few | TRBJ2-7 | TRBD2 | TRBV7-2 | CASSLASASGHYEQYF | TGTGCCAGCAGCTTAGCGTCTGCTAGCGGGCACTACGAGCAGTACTTC
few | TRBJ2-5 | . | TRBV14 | CASSRWAEGTQYF | TGTGCCAGCAGCCGCTGGGCGGAGGGGACCCAGTACTTC
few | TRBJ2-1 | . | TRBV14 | CASSQGLQVQFF | TGTGCCAGCAGCCAAGGACTTCAGGTGCAGTTCTTC
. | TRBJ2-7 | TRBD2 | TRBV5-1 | CASSLERESYEQYF | TGCGCCAGCAGCTTAGAGCGGGAGTCGTACGAGCAGTACTTC
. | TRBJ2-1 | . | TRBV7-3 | CASSSAGNNEQFF | TGTGCCAGCAGTTCGGCTGGGAACAATGAGCAGTTCTTC
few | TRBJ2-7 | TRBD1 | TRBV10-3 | CAIASATGVNEQYF | TGTGCCATCGCCTCCGCGACAGGGGTGAACGAGCAGTACTTC
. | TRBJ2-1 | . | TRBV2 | CASRFGSGGYNEQFF | TGTGCCAGCAGGTTCGGTAGCGGAGGCTACAATGAGCAGTTCTTC
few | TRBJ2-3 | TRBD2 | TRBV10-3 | CATLRLAGATDTQYF | TGTGCCACCCTCAGACTAGCGGGGGCCACAGATACGCAGTATTTT
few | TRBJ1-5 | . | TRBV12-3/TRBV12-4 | CASSLKGNQPQHF | TGTGCCAGCAGTTTAAAAGGCAATCAGCCCCAGCATTTT
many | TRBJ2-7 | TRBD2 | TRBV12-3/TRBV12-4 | CASSPGTSYEQYF | TGTGCCAGCAGCCCCGGGACTAGCTACGAGCAGTACTTC
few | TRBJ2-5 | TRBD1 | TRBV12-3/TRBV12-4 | CASSLEARGRETQYF | TGTGCCAGCAGTTTAGAGGCCAGGGGGCGAGAGACCCAGTACTTC
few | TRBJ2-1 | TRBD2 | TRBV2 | CASRQAGVGHEQFF | TGTGCCAGCAGACAAGCGGGAGTAGGACATGAGCAGTTCTTC
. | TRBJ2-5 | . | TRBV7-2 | CASSLANLETQYF | TGTGCCAGCAGCTTAGCGAACCTGGAGACCCAGTACTTC
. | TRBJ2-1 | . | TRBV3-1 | CASSPPTGLPLGNEQFF | TGTGCCAGCAGCCCCCCTACCGGACTCCCCCTCGGAAATGAGCAGTTCTTC
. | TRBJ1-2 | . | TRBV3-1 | CASSLPGHNYGYTF | TGTGCCAGCAGCCTTCCCGGGCACAACTATGGCTACACCTTC
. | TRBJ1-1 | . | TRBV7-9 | CASSPPRGGATEAFF | TGTGCCAGCAGCCCCCCTAGAGGGGGGGCCACTGAAGCTTTCTTT
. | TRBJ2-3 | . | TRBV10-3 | CAIKQDTDTQYF | TGTGCCATCAAGCAGGACACAGATACGCAGTATTTT
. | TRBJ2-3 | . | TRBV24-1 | CATSDATPFNTDTQYF | TGTGCCACCAGTGACGCGACACCATTCAACACAGATACGCAGTATTTT
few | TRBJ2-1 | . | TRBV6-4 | CASSDDISPPNEQFF | TGTGCCAGCAGTGATGACATCTCCCCTCCAAATGAGCAGTTCTTC
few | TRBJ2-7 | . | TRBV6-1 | CASTAGTGAYEQYF | TGTGCCAGCACCGCCGGGACGGGAGCCTACGAGCAGTACTTC
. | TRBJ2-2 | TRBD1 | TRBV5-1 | CASTHRTGYTGELFF | TGCGCCAGCACCCACCGGACAGGGTACACCGGGGAGCTGTTTTTT
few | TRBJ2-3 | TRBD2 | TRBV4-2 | CASSQWDRGEGSDTQYF | TGTGCCAGCAGCCAATGGGACCGGGGGGAAGGGTCAGATACGCAGTATTTT
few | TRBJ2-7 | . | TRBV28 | CASRSQGANYEQYF | TGTGCCAGCCGATCTCAGGGAGCTAACTACGAGCAGTACTTC
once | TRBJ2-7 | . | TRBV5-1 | CASSPTGAASPYEQYF | TGCGCCAGCAGCCCCACTGGGGCAGCTTCACCCTACGAGCAGTACTTC
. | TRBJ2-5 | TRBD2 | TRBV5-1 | CASSLAILGRGSQETQYF | TGCGCCAGCAGCTTGGCCATCTTGGGGCGGGGGAGCCAAGAGACCCAGTACTTC
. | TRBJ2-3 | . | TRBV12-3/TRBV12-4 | CDLGPRLARRIDTQYF | TGTGACCTCGGTCCCCGGCTAGCGAGAAGGATAGATACGCAGTATTTT
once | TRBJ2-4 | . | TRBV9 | CASSPRGAKNIQYF | TGTGCCAGCAGCCCCCGGGGGGCCAAAAACATTCAGTACTTC
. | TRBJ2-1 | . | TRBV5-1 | CASSLARGTFNEQFF | TGCGCCAGCAGCTTGGCCCGGGGGACTTTCAATGAGCAGTTCTTC
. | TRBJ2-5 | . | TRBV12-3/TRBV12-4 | CASSFGSGGRETQYF | TGTGCCAGCAGTTTTGGGTCTGGGGGGCGGGAGACCCAGTACTTC
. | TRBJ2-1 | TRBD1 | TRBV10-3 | CAIEGQANEQFF | TGTGCCATCGAAGGACAGGCCAATGAGCAGTTCTTC
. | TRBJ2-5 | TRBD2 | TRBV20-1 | CSARLAGVPGTQYF | TGCAGTGCTAGGCTAGCGGGAGTGCCAGGGACCCAGTACTTC
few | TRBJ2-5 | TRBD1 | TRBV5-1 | CASSPGTGSPETQYF | TGCGCCAGCAGCCCCGGGACAGGGAGCCCAGAGACCCAGTACTTC
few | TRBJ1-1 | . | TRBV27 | CASSLHGAGNTEAFF | TGTGCCAGCAGCCTACATGGGGCAGGGAACACTGAAGCTTTCTTT
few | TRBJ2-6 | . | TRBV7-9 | CASSLPLSSGANVLTF | TGTGCCAGCAGCTTACCACTATCCTCTGGGGCCAACGTCCTGACTTTC
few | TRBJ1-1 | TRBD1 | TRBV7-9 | CASSWGDSEAFF | TGTGCCAGCAGCTGGGGGGACAGCGAAGCTTTCTTT
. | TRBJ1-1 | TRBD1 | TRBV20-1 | CSAHGQGTEAFF | TGCAGTGCTCATGGACAGGGAACTGAAGCTTTCTTT
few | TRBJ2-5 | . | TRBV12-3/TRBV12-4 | CASTPGRGGYSSETQYF | TGTGCCAGCACCCCGGGAAGAGGCGGGTACTCCTCGGAGACCCAGTACTTC
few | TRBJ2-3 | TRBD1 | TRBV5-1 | CASRPTGGTSDTQYF | TGCGCCAGCAGACCCACAGGGGGCACGTCAGATACGCAGTATTTT
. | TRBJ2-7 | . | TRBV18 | CASSPVISYEQYF | TGTGCCAGCTCACCAGTGATATCCTACGAGCAGTACTTC
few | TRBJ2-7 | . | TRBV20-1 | CSASRDSYKDEQYF | TGCAGTGCATCCAGGGACTCTTACAAGGACGAGCAGTACTTC
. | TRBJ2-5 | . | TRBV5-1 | CASSSAPGKEETQYF | TGCGCCAGCAGCTCGGCCCCGGGGAAGGAAGAGACCCAGTACTTC